The 17 T cell receptor beta chains below were found in one sample sequenced in a study of cytomegalovirus exposure and HLA in healthy donors. It was with 60 Vbeta and 13 Jbeta primers that the PCR ran. Profiling relied on immunoSEQ multiplex PCR, and the TCRdb table lists in-frame clones only, not all of them. Among roughly 140,000 clones, 78% were seen once, and the ten largest hold roughly 6%. Sequenced: PBMCs. All receptors derive from a woman between 40 and 55 years old in good health and CMV-seropositive.

The chain links TRBV4-2 to TRBJ1-3; D remains unclear. V lost 2 bases and J lost 2, with 10 bases in between. Germline V CDR1 and CDR2: LGHNA, YNFKEQ. The CDR3 totals 15 residues. The CDR3 DNA is TGTGCCAGCAGCCAAACAGCTGCTGCTGGAAACACCATATATTTT. The encoded protein is CASSQTAAAGNTIYF.

The J gene is TRBJ2-1, the V gene TRBV4-1; no firm D call. This CDR3 is 15 amino acids long. Germline-derived CDR1 and CDR2 are MGHRA and YSYEKL. Trimming cost V 3 bases and J 5 bases, with 14 bases left between them. The CDR3 DNA sequence: TGCGCCAGCAGCCATTACCATCGAGGTGACAATGAGCAGTTCTTC. Encoded protein: CASSHYHRGDNEQFF.

This chain links TRBV27 with TRBJ2-7, with D possibly TRBD2 on 6 matching bases. Looked up from germline, CDR1 is MNHEY and CDR2 is SMNVEV (reference sequence). This CDR3 region has 14 residues. Trimming left V 3 bases short and J 4 bases short, with 13 bases between. The CDR3 DNA is TGTGCCAGCAGTTTTTACGGGGGAGAGTACGAGCAGTACTTC. Protein sequence: CASSFYGGEYEQYF.

The V gene is TRBV19, the J gene TRBJ2-7; D is perhaps TRBD1 (5 bases). Trimming took 1 base from V and 0 from J, leaving 7 bases between them. Looked up from germline, CDR1 is LNHDA and CDR2 is SQIVND (reference sequence). The CDR3 loop spans 14 amino acids. The CDR3 loop reads CASSIGGYSYEQYF. The CDR3 DNA sequence: TGTGCCAGTAGTATAGGGGGCTACTCCTACGAGCAGTACTTC.

This clone has a handful of counts. The rearrangement uses TRBV5-1 and TRBJ2-3; 8 bases fit TRBD2. Germline V gives CDR1 SGHRS, CDR2 YFSETQ. V lost 4 bases to trimming and J lost 1 base; unmatched junction nucleotides: 8. CDR3 size: 16 residues. The CDR3 sequence: CASSPNSGTRTDTQYF. The CDR3 nucleotides read TGCGCCAGCAGCCCCAATAGCGGGACCCGCACAGATACGCAGTATTTT.

V usage is TRBV7-9 and J usage is TRBJ2-1, with D possibly being TRBD2 (5 bases). Germline CDR1 is SEHNR and CDR2 is FQNEAQ (reference sequence). This CDR3 has 14 residues. The V end was cut by 1 base, the J end by 7 bases, with 11 bases between. The CDR3 DNA is TGTGCCAGCAGCTTAGGGGTGGCGGGTAATGAGCAGTTCTTC. Amino acids: CASSLGVAGNEQFF.

The chain joins TRBV5-1 to TRBJ1-5; D is perhaps TRBD1 (5 bases). CDR3 length: 14 amino acids. Germline assignment: CDR1 SGHRS and CDR2 YFSETQ. Trimming removed 0 bases from V and 7 bases from J, with 11 bases in between. The CDR3 bases are TGCGCCAGCAGCTTGGCGGGGGGAGGGCAGCCCCAGCATTTT. It specifies CASSLAGGGQPQHF.

V and J are TRBV2 and TRBJ1-4, with 9 nucleotides matching TRBD1. This CDR3 spans 14 amino acids. Trimming removed 6 bases from V and 6 bases from J; junction bases left unmatched: 5. CDR1 and CDR2 (germline): SNHLY, FYNNEI. The CDR3, as DNA: TGTGCCAGCAGCGGGACAGGGATGGATGAAAAACTGTTTTTT. Translating gives CASSGTGMDEKLFF.

The sample holds a few counts of this clone. Germline and junction disagree at one end, which may indicate a read error. The chain uses TRBV7-9 and TRBJ2-1, with 15 nucleotides matching TRBD2. Per the germline V gene, CDR1 is SEHNR and CDR2 is FQNEAQ (reference sequence). CDR3 length equals 16 residues. CDR3 coding DNA: TGTTCCAGCAGCTCCTGGACTAGCGGGAGGGTAAGGGAGCAGTTCTTC. Its protein is CSSSSWTSGRVREQFF.

The chain joins TRBV2 to TRBJ1-1; no clear D. The CDR3 totals 13 residues. The germline CDR1 and CDR2 sequences are SNHLY and FYNNEI. V was shortened by 5 bases and J by 4 bases, with 11 bases between the two germline ends. CDR3 sequence: CASSSEDSTEAFF. CDR3 DNA: TGTGCCAGCAGTTCGGAGGATAGCACTGAAGCTTTCTTT.

The genes are TRBV19 and TRBJ1-1; D ambiguous. The CDR3 sequence is 13 residues long. Germline V CDR1 and CDR2: LNHDA, SQIVND (reference sequence). Deletions cut 1 base from V and 5 bases from J, with 8 bases between. The CDR3 protein is CASSIVPGTEAFF. DNA for the CDR3: TGTGCCAGTAGTATAGTCCCCGGTACTGAAGCTTTCTTT.

This clone is a singleton in its sample. The rearrangement joins TRBV27 to TRBJ2-7; 9 bases agree with TRBD1. V was pared by 5 bases and J by 1 base, with 6 bases of the junction left unmatched. Germline values: CDR1 MNHEY, CDR2 SMNVEV (reference sequence). The CDR3 extends over 15 amino acids. CDR3 amino acids: CASSRSGTGSYEQYF. The DNA for the CDR3 is TGTGCCAGCAGTCGCTCCGGGACAGGGTCCTACGAGCAGTACTTC.

As regards this clone: At one end the junction does not follow the germline gene, possibly because of a read error. DNA of the CDR3: TGTTCCAGCAGCCCTAGACAGGGTTCCTCTGGAAACACCATATATTTT. Amino acid sequence: CSSSPRQGSSGNTIYF. This chain connects TRBV7-9 to TRBJ1-3; 7 nucleotides line up with TRBD1. The CDR3 spans 16 residues. Germline V gives CDR1 SEHNR, CDR2 FQNEAQ (reference sequence).

This clone showed up just once. The chain joins TRBV5-1 to TRBJ2-2; 8 bases agree with TRBD1. After removal of 8 bases from V and 0 bases from J, the junction contained 3 bases not matched to a gene. In germline, CDR1 is SGHRS, CDR2 YFSETQ. CDR3 length equals 14 residues. CDR3 protein: CASRQGSNTGELFF. The DNA of the CDR3 is TGCGCCAGTCGACAGGGGTCGAACACCGGGGAGCTGTTTTTT. The whole variable domain, remainder taken from reference TRBV5-1 and TRBJ2-2, is KAGVTQTPRYLIKTRGQQVTLSCSPISGHRSVSWYQQTPGQGLQFLFEYFSETQRNKGNFPGRFSGRQFSNSRSEMNVSTLELGDSALYLCASRQGSNTGELFFGEGSRLTVL.

The chain recombines TRBV6-1 with TRBJ2-5; 7 bases fit TRBD1. With 5 bases clipped from V and 4 bases from J, the junction kept 4 bases outside the gene matches. The germline CDR1 and CDR2 sequences are MNHNS and SASEGT. The CDR3 is 13 residues long. CDR3 loop: CASSSGQRETQYF. CDR3 DNA sequence: TGTGCCAGCAGTTCGGGACAGAGAGAGACCCAGTACTTC.

The chain couples TRBV5-1 to TRBJ1-2; 7 bases are a match to TRBD1. The V gene's germline CDR1 is SGHRS and CDR2 YFSETQ. V lost 4 bases to trimming and J lost 2 bases; unmatched junction nucleotides: 5. CDR3 length: 14 residues. The CDR3 DNA is TGCGCCAGCAGCCCGGACAGGATAAACTATGGCTACACCTTC. Protein product: CASSPDRINYGYTF.

This sequence joins TRBV5-4 and TRBJ2-1; 16 bases line up with TRBD2. The CDR3 has 15 amino acids. The V gene end was trimmed by 4 bases and the J gene end by 10 bases; junction bases not matched to a gene: 5. In germline, CDR1 is SGHNT, CDR2 YYREEE (reference sequence). The CDR3 region has the DNA TGTGCCAGCAGCCTGGGACTAGCGGGAGGGGGCGAGCAGTTCTTC. Amino acid sequence: CASSLGLAGGGEQFF.